These T cell receptor beta chains were read from a single sample in a study of tumor-infiltrating lymphocytes in glioblastoma multiforme. In TCRdb, the multiplex PCR reads were re-called with MiXCR into one record per CDR3 protein. The sample comprises about 9,200 distinct CDR3 sequences, roughly two thirds of which are singletons, and around 29% rests with the top ten. The sample consisted of brain tumor tissue. Every receptor here comes from a male donor with glioblastoma. The CDR3 runs from the conserved cysteine through the conserved F or W. D genes are given only for firm matches. Not all rows give a size; the values are once, few, many and, for expanded clones, a class.

d_call	j_call	clone_size	v_call	cdr3_aa	cdr3_nt
-	TRBJ2-2	-	TRBV11-2	CASSSIVGAGGELFW	TGTGCCAGCAGCTCGATAGTGGGAGCGGGCGGGGAGCTGTTTTGG
-	TRBJ2-7	medium-sized	TRBV29-1	CSVGQMTGEQYF	TGCAGCGTCGGTCAAATGACGGGGGAGCAGTACTTC
-	TRBJ2-3	many	TRBV24-1	CATSRSLGTDTQYF	TGTGCCACCAGCAGATCTCTGGGCACAGATACGCAGTATTTT
-	TRBJ2-6	few	TRBV20-1	CITRDNWGAGANVLTF	TGCATTACTAGAGATAATTGGGGAGCTGGGGCCAACGTCCTGACTTTC
TRBD1	TRBJ1-1	-	TRBV20-1	CSARQGGFSDTETFF	TGTAGTGCTAGACAGGGAGGTTTTTCGGACACTGAAACTTTCTTT
-	TRBJ2-3	-	TRBV20-1	CSGGGASTDTQYF	TGCAGTGGTGGAGGTGCTAGTACAGATACGCAGTATTTT
-	TRBJ2-7	-	TRBV29-1	CSVREWGDYEQYF	TGCAGCGTGCGCGAGTGGGGTGACTACGAGCAGTACTTC
TRBD1	TRBJ1-2	-	TRBV20-1	CSARRDSINYGYTF	TGCAGCGCTAGGAGGGACAGTATTAACTATGGCTACACCTTC
TRBD1	TRBJ2-4	once	TRBV20-1	CSARDPDRGVREAKNIQYF	TGCAGTGCTAGAGACCCGGACAGGGGGGTTCGGGAAGCCAAAAACATCCAGTACTTC
TRBD1	TRBJ2-7	-	TRBV29-1	CSVHRAGTTGTYEQYF	TGCAGCGTCCATAGGGCCGGGACGACAGGGACCTACGAGCAGTACTTC
TRBD1	TRBJ1-5	-	TRBV20-1	CSARDPTGDSQPQHF	TGCAGTGCTAGAGATCCGACAGGGGATAGTCAGCCCCAGCATTTT
-	TRBJ2-1	-	TRBV4-1	CASSVTDSYNEQFF	TGCGCCAGCAGCGTGACGGATTCCTACAATGAGCAGTTCTTC
-	TRBJ2-3	-	TRBV20-1	CSASDSYTSTDTQYF	TGCAGTGCTAGCGACAGCTATACTAGCACAGATACGCAGTATTTT
-	TRBJ1-6	-	TRBV12-3/TRBV12-4	CASSQGLPPLHF	TGTGCCAGCAGCCAGGGTTTGCCACCCCTCCACTTT
-	TRBJ1-2	-	TRBV14	CASSQVSGKPGGYTF	TGTGCAAGCAGCCAAGTGTCAGGGAAGCCGGGAGGCTACACCTTC
-	TRBJ1-6	-	TRBV6-1	CASGRISYNSPLHF	TGTGCCAGCGGACGGATATCCTATAATTCACCCCTCCACTTT
TRBD1	TRBJ2-1	-	TRBV4-1	CASSQDLMNVRGLYSSYNEQFF	TGCGCCAGCAGCCAAGATCTAATGAATGTGAGGGGGCTCTATAGCTCCTACAATGAGCAGTTCTTC
TRBD2	TRBJ2-2	-	TRBV11-3	CASSATSGPNTGEPFF	TGTGCCAGCAGCGCGACTAGCGGACCTAACACCGGGGAGCCGTTTTTT
-	TRBJ2-1	-	TRBV11-2	CASSSSQFSYIEQLF	TGTGCCAGCAGCTCCTCCCAGTTCTCCTACATTGAGCAGCTCTTC
-	TRBJ2-3	-	TRBV6-2/TRBV6-3	CDSGTTPNTDTQYF	TGTGACAGCGGCACGACACCGAACACAGATACGCAATATTTT
TRBD2	TRBJ2-3	many	TRBV30	CAWSVGTSASTDTQYF	TGTGCCTGGAGTGTCGGGACTAGCGCAAGCACAGATACGCAGTATTTT
-	TRBJ2-1	-	TRBV6-2/TRBV6-3	CASRPGVNEQFF	TGTGCCAGCAGACCCGGAGTCAATGAGCAGTTCTTC
TRBD1	TRBJ2-7	medium-sized	TRBV20-1	CSASPGTAYEQYF	TGCAGTGCTAGCCCTGGGACAGCCTACGAGCAGTACTTC
-	TRBJ1-1	-	TRBV6-5	CASSFQEEGTEAFF	TGTGCCAGCAGCTTTCAGGAAGAGGGCACTGAAGCCTTCTTT
TRBD1	TRBJ1-5	medium-sized	TRBV12-3/TRBV12-4	CASSLGTGGNQPQHF	TGTGCCAGCAGTTTAGGGACAGGGGGCAATCAGCCCCAGCATTTT
-	TRBJ2-5	-	TRBV5-1	CASSFTTGAQATQYF	TGCGCCAGCAGCTTTACCACCGGGGCCCAAGCGACCCAGTACTTC
-	TRBJ1-1	-	TRBV5-4	CASSQSEQGMNTETFF	TGTGCCAGCAGCCAATCCGAACAGGGTATGAACACTGAAACTTTCTTT
TRBD2	TRBJ2-3	few	TRBV5-6	CASSFGVAGFADTQYF	TGTGCCAGCAGCTTCGGAGTAGCGGGATTCGCAGATACGCAGTATTTT
TRBD1	TRBJ1-2	-	TRBV29-1	CSVVEGAGGKDTF	TGCAGCGTTGTAGAGGGGGCAGGGGGCAAAGACACCTTC
TRBD1	TRBJ2-7	few	TRBV5-6	CASREQGGHEQYF	TGTGCCAGCAGAGAACAGGGGGGCCACGAGCAGTACTTC
-	TRBJ2-3	-	TRBV20-1	CSAYPASGIADTQYF	TGCAGTGCTTACCCGGCAAGTGGGATAGCAGATACGCAGTATTTT
TRBD1	TRBJ2-1	-	TRBV11-2	CASSKGQGTNNEQFF	TGTGCCAGCAGCAAGGGACAGGGAACGAACAATGAGCAGTTCTTC
-	TRBJ2-1	-	TRBV11-2	CASSSGMDTENEQFF	TGTGCCAGTAGCAGTGGCATGGATACGGAGAATGAGCAGTTCTTC
-	TRBJ2-3	many	TRBV25-1	CASSDRPGETDTQYF	TGTGCCAGCAGTGATCGTCCAGGGGAGACAGATACGCAGTATTTT
TRBD1	TRBJ2-5	many	TRBV28	CASRISRTGGVETQYF	TGTGCCAGCAGGATTTCGAGGACAGGGGGCGTAGAGACCCAGTACTTC
TRBD2	TRBJ2-7	-	TRBV20-1	CSAREIEGGPHKQYF	TGCAGTGCTAGAGAGATCGAGGGAGGGCCCCACAAGCAGTACTTC
-	TRBJ2-1	few	TRBV11-2	CASSLGDQVGETQYF	TGTGCCAGCAGCCTCGGGGACCAGGTTGGGGAGACTCAGTATTTC
TRBD2	TRBJ2-1	-	TRBV12-5	CASGGTSGRYNEQFF	TGTGCTAGTGGCGGGACTAGCGGACGGTACAATGAGCAGTTCTTC
-	TRBJ2-5	-	TRBV11-2	CASSRGHGQETQYF	TGTGCCAGCAGTCGAGGACACGGCCAAGAGACCCAGTACTTC
TRBD2	TRBJ2-3	many	TRBV28	CASTPAGVSTDTQYF	TGTGCCAGCACCCCAGCGGGAGTCAGCACAGATACGCAGTATTTT
TRBD2	TRBJ2-3	-	TRBV20-1	CSATPAGPTGTQYF	TGCAGTGCCACCCCAGCGGGGCCCACAGGTACGCAGTATTTT
-	TRBJ2-7	-	TRBV5-1	CANRFAGDPYEQYF	TGCGCCAACAGATTCGCAGGGGACCCCTACGAGCAATACTTC